These 6 T cell receptor beta chains were sequenced from one sample in a study of blood T cell repertoires in COVID-19 (dated by TCRdb to the early 2020s). The library was prepared using the immunoSEQ multiplex PCR assay. The clones in this table, taken by TCRdb from immuneACCESS, are in-frame only. Not every clone is retained; where verified, under half of the shortfall comes from an unresolved V gene, and the cause of the rest is unknown. This sample holds around 270,000 clones; 80% to 85% were observed only once. The top ten clonotypes cover around 4% of the sample. The sequenced sample was peripheral blood. The receptors derive from a man aged 60-69 years with acute or convalescent COVID-19.

In its sample, this clone was seen a few times. The chain is built from TRBV9 and TRBJ2-2, with D possibly matching TRBD1 (6 bases). The V gene lost 7 bases and the J gene lost 1 base, with 14 bases spanning the gap. CDR1 and CDR2 (germline): SGDLS, YYNGEE. The CDR3 is 15 amino acids. The CDR3 region is CASESGVRNTGELFF. DNA of the CDR3: TGTGCCAGCGAGTCAGGGGTGAGGAACACCGGGGAGCTGTTTTTT.

The chain has TRBV5-1 and TRBJ2-2; no clear D. The CDR3 extends over 12 amino acids. Germline lookup yields CDR1 SGHRS and CDR2 YFSETQ. V was pared by 4 bases and J by 6 bases, with 7 bases between. The CDR3 bases are TGCGCCAGCAGCCCCGACTCCGGGGAGCTGTTTTTT. Translation gives CASSPDSGELFF.

The chain uses TRBV7-3 and TRBJ2-2; no clear D gene. Germline CDR1 is SGHTA and CDR2 is FQGTGA. Trimming shortened V by 5 bases and J by 4 bases, and 11 bases separated the two germline ends. The CDR3 loop spans 14 amino acids. CDR3 protein: CASSALVGTGELFF. In DNA form, the CDR3 reads TGTGCCAGCAGCGCCCTAGTTGGCACCGGGGAGCTGTTTTTT.

This clone was detected a few times. The CDR3 reads CASSIGTGEVDTQYF. Written as DNA, the CDR3 is TGTGCCAGTAGTATAGGGACAGGGGAAGTAGATACGCAGTATTTT. The chain links TRBV19 to TRBJ2-3; the match to TRBD1 covers 9 bases. Germline trimming cut 1 base from V and 5 bases from J; bases unmatched to any gene: 4. Germline CDR1 and CDR2: LNHDA and SQIVND (reference sequence). The CDR3 length is 15 residues.

CDR3 bases: TGTGCCAGCAGCTTAGGAAGGGGGCAGGGGGGTTACGAGCAGTACTTC. Translation gives CASSLGRGQGGYEQYF. This rearrangement joins TRBV7-2 to TRBJ2-7; D might be TRBD1 (7 bases). V was cut by 1 base and J by 4 bases, with 17 bases left in between. The germline CDR1 and CDR2 sequences are SGHTA and FQGNSA. This CDR3 has 16 amino acids.

V usage is TRBV9 and J usage is TRBJ1-3; D remains unclear. Germline CDR1 reads SGDLS; CDR2 reads YYNGEE. There are 16 residues in the CDR3. V was trimmed by 0 bases and J by 0 bases, leaving 10 bases between them. The CDR3 here is CASSVGGPSSGNTIYF. The CDR3 DNA reads as TGTGCCAGCAGCGTAGGCGGCCCTAGCTCTGGAAACACCATATATTTT.